This TCR beta chain was obtained from a study of T cell repertoires in cytomegalovirus infection (dated by TCRdb to about 2019). At the level of the whole study: Donor HLA type was relevant to the analysis, because carriage of CMV infection together with the matching HLA type was indicated by public TCR beta signatures. General findings and caveats noted by the study authors: The ex vivo response was dominated by HLA-C-restricted CMV-specific TCR beta clonotypes, and the single most frequent clonotype in two of eight donors was supplied by these HLA-C-restricted clonotypes. Carriers of CMV infection plus the relevant HLA type were discriminated by the cumulative frequency of public TCR beta family members in the study cohort and in an independent roughly 340-donor cohort.

From a lookup of the germline V gene, CDR1 and CDR2 are SGHVS and FQNEAQ. V trim: 3 bases; J trim: 2 bases; unmatched bases: 6. Its CDR3 holds 16 amino acids, cysteine through phenylalanine. CDR3 DNA only is kept here, 48 bases in frame from base 1. Sequenced on an Illumina HiSeq 1500. In-frame beta chains were kept once TCRdb had trimmed the public reads at Q25 with fastp and called clones with MiXCR. Under each unique CDR3 protein, matching rows form one entry showing the most common genes and DNA. The sample table records more than 350,000 distinct CDR3 sequences; approximately 32% of these occur just once. The top ten clonotypes cover approximately 14% of the sample. This clonotype was counted only a few times. The clone's antigen remains unknown. There are no base qualities to consult, and no much larger clone falls within one base.

The sample comprised PBMCs. The chain uses TRBV7-8 and TRBJ2-5; TRBD2 matches 10 bases in the middle. This TCR was sampled from a human donor in good health (CMV status not recorded). Some clones in this sample may be carry-over from other donors' samples. Read as DNA, the sequence is TGTGCCAGCAGCTTTACATCAGCGGGGGGGCAAGAGACCCAGTACTTC. Its translation reads: CASSFTSAGGQETQYF. The reference TRBV7-8 and TRBJ2-5 proteins fill in what lies around the CDR3, so the full variable domain reads GAGVSQSPRYKVAKRGQDVALRCDPISGHVSLFWYQQALGQGPEFLTYFQNEAQLDKSGLPSDRFFAERPEGSVSTLKIQRTQQEDSAVYLCASSFTSAGGQETQYFGPGTRLLVL.